The 14 T cell receptor beta chains listed next were all sequenced from one sample in a study of response to subunit inactivated influenza vaccine. TCRdb re-derived calls from the RT-PCR reads in MiXCR, one entry per CDR3 protein. In the table there are more than 450,000 distinct CDR3 sequences, roughly 12% of which are singletons. The input for sequencing was PBMCs from blood, taken on the day of vaccination. The receptors here all came from a man in his forties or fifties who received an inactivated influenza vaccine.

J is TRBJ2-7 and V is TRBV6-2 or TRBV6-3; 7 positions match TRBD1. The CDR3 spans 19 residues. Germline CDR1 MNHEY, CDR2 SVGEGT. V trimming: 0 bases; J trimming: 1 base; junction bases outside the gene matches: 15. The CDR3, as DNA: TGTGCCAGCAGTTACTCGGTCACCTCCGGGACAGACAAATCCTACGAGCAGTACTTC. This encodes CASSYSVTSGTDKSYEQYF.

V and J are TRBV29-1 and TRBJ2-1, with 8 bases matching TRBD2. The CDR3 is 12 residues long. Germline V gives CDR1 SQVTM, CDR2 ANQGSEA. Trimming removed 7 bases from V and 5 bases from J; junction bases left unmatched: 4. CDR3 amino acids: CSGGTRNNEQFF. Written as DNA, the CDR3 is TGCAGCGGGGGGACTAGAAACAATGAGCAGTTCTTC.

The rearrangement joins TRBV5-1 to TRBJ2-1; D gene unclear. Trimming removed 5 bases at V and 6 bases at J, with 9 bases between. This CDR3 region has 12 residues. The germline V gene has CDR1 SGHRS and CDR2 YFSETQ. In DNA, the CDR3 is TGCGCCAGCAGAGTCAGTACCAATGAGCAGTTCTTC. Its protein product is CASRVSTNEQFF.

The CDR3 reads CASSDETGGQPQHF. CDR3 bases: TGTGCCAGCAGTGACGAGACAGGGGGTCAGCCCCAGCATTTT. The chain couples TRBV2 to TRBJ1-5; 9 bases line up with TRBD1. The CDR3 contains 14 residues. Trimming took 3 bases from V and 6 from J; bases not matched to a gene: 3. Looked up from germline, CDR1 is SNHLY and CDR2 is FYNNEI.

This clonotype has more than one count but fewer than ten. This chain joins TRBV7-2 and TRBJ2-5, with TRBD2 identical over 13 bases. The CDR3 length is 16 residues. Germline lookup yields CDR1 SGHTA and CDR2 FQGNSA. J lost 5 bases, V lost 4 bases, and 7 bases had no gene match. CDR3 protein: CASSYGLAGAIETQYF. The DNA for the CDR3 is TGTGCCAGCAGCTACGGACTAGCGGGAGCTATCGAGACCCAGTACTTC.

Only one count was recorded for this clonotype. The chain has TRBV7-9 and TRBJ2-7; D not certain. V was clipped by 1 base and J by 8 bases, with 9 bases between them. CDR1 and CDR2 from the germline V gene are SEHNR and FQNEAQ (reference sequence). This CDR3 region has 12 residues. The chain's CDR3 is CASSLGANQQYF. CDR3 in DNA: TGTGCCAGCAGCTTAGGGGCAAATCAGCAGTACTTC.

The chain is built from TRBV12-3 or TRBV12-4 and TRBJ2-3, with D perhaps TRBD1 or TRBD2 (5 bases each). Trimming cost V 3 bases and J 1 base, with 14 bases left between them. The CDR3 loop spans 16 amino acids. The CDR3 nucleotides are TGTGCCAGCAGTTTCGTTTTGGGGACCGGCACAGATACGCAGTATTTT. It specifies CASSFVLGTGTDTQYF.

The V and J genes are TRBV6-1 and TRBJ1-2, with D unresolved. Trimming took 4 bases from V and 4 from J, leaving 10 bases between them. The CDR3 totals 13 residues. Germline CDR1 MNHNS, CDR2 SASEGT. CDR3 bases: TGTGCCAGCAGTGGAGCACAGATCTATGGCTACACCTTC. It encodes CASSGAQIYGYTF.

This clonotype was picked up many times. The chain recombines TRBV25-1 with TRBJ1-2; D might be TRBD1 (5 bases). V was clipped by 6 bases and J by 2 bases, with 16 bases between them. This CDR3 region has 15 residues. The germline CDR1 and CDR2 sequences are MGHDK and SYGVNS. The CDR3 sequence: CASSTTIEGNYGYTF. CDR3 in DNA: TGTGCCAGCAGCACGACAATCGAGGGGAACTATGGCTACACCTTC.

The sample holds a few counts of this clonotype. The chain combines TRBV9 with TRBJ2-1, with D possibly being TRBD1 (5 bases). The V end lost 4 bases, the J end lost 7 bases, and 12 bases lay between the germline ends. Per the germline V gene, CDR1 is SGDLS and CDR2 is YYNGEE. The CDR3 contains 13 residues. CDR3 DNA: TGTGCCAGCAGCATAGTGCCAGGGAATGAGCAGTTCTTC. Protein: CASSIVPGNEQFF.

This chain connects TRBV7-2 to TRBJ1-6, with D possibly matching TRBD1 (5 bases). V dropped 4 bases and J dropped 8 bases, with 12 bases sitting between them. Germline V gene data show CDR1 as SGHTA and CDR2 as FQGNSA. The CDR3 extends over 14 amino acids. CDR3 bases: TGTGCCAGCAGCTCCCGGGACGGAGATTCACCCCTCCACTTT. It codes for CASSSRDGDSPLHF.

The chain's CDR3 is CASSVGAGTSTDTQYF. The CDR3 DNA reads as TGTGCCAGCAGCGTAGGGGCGGGGACGAGCACAGATACGCAGTATTTT. V is TRBV9 and J is TRBJ2-3, with D possibly being TRBD2 (6 bases). CDR1 is SGDLS, CDR2 YYNGEE, per germline. This CDR3 spans 16 amino acids. The germline V and J ends were trimmed by 0 bases and 0 bases, with 11 bases remaining between them.

The V call is TRBV6-6, the J call TRBJ2-7; D unresolved. V was pared by 3 bases and J by 7 bases, with 10 bases between. Germline V CDR1 and CDR2: MNHNY, SVGAGI (reference sequence). The CDR3 is 12 residues long. CDR3 nucleotide sequence: TGTGCCAGCAGTTATTATGGAGAGGAGCAGTACTTC. Its translation: CASSYYGEEQYF.

This clonotype appeared a few times. The chain uses TRBV4-2 and TRBJ2-5; D is perhaps TRBD1 (6 bases). Germline V gives CDR1 LGHNA, CDR2 YNFKEQ. The length of the CDR3 is 16 residues. V lost 1 base to trimming and J lost 5 bases, with 17 bases between them. The CDR3 DNA follows: TGTGCCAGCAGCCAAGGGGTTGGACAGATGGGGGAGACCCAGTACTTC. This encodes CASSQGVGQMGETQYF.